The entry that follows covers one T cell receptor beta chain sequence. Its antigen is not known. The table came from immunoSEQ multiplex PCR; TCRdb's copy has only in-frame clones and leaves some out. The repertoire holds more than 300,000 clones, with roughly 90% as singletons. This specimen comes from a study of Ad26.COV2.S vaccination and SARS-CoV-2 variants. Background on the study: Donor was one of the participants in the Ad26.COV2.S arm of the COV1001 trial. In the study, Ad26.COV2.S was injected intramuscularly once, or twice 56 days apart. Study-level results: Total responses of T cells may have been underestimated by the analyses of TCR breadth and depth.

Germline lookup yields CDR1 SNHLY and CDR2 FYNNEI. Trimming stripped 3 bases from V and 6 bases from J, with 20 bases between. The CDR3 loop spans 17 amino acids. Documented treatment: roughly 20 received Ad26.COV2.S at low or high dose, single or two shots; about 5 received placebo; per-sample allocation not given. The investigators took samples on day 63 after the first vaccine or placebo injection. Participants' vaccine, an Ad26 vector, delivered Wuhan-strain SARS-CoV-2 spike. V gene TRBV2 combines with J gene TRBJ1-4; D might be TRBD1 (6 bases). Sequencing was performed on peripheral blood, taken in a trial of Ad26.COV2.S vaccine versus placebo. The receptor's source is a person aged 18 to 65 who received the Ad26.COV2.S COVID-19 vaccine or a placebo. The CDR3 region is CASSDPGGHPGDEKLFF. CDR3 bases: TGTGCCAGCAGTGATCCCGGGGGCCACCCCGGTGATGAAAAACTGTTTTTT.